The rows below give T cell receptor beta chains drawn from one sample of a study of blood T cell repertoires in COVID-19. Clones were read by immunoSEQ multiplex PCR, and TCRdb kept only the in-frame ones, dropping some. The table records roughly 210,000 clones, over 75% of them present only once. The sample taken for sequencing was PBMCs or T cells enriched from blood (not recorded which). These receptors all stem from a man aged 25 to 40 in a cohort exposed to, infected with or recovered from COVID-19 (not recorded which). Each CDR3 is given with its conserved first and last residue. D genes are given only for firm matches. Clone size is not always given. Where it is, it says once, few, many or a class for expanded clones.

d_gene: TRBD1; v_gene: TRBV29-1; abundance: .; j_gene: TRBJ1-1; CDR3aa: CSVEGTANTEAFF; CDR3nt: TGCAGCGTTGAGGGGACAGCCAACACTGAAGCTTTCTTT
d_gene: .; v_gene: TRBV2; abundance: .; j_gene: TRBJ1-5; CDR3aa: CASSEPGGNNQPQHF; CDR3nt: TGTGCCAGCAGTGAGCCGGGGGGCAACAATCAGCCCCAGCATTTT
d_gene: .; v_gene: TRBV9; abundance: once; j_gene: TRBJ1-3; CDR3aa: CASSVGSGGSGNTIYF; CDR3nt: TGTGCCAGCAGCGTAGGAAGCGGTGGCTCTGGAAACACCATATATTTT
d_gene: .; v_gene: TRBV25-1; abundance: .; j_gene: TRBJ2-3; CDR3aa: CASSESRTARNTQYF; CDR3nt: TGTGCCAGCAGTGAATCCCGGACAGCGAGAAATACGCAGTATTTT
d_gene: .; v_gene: TRBV14; abundance: .; j_gene: TRBJ2-1; CDR3aa: CASSLRETPYNEQFF; CDR3nt: TGTGCCAGCAGCCTACGGGAGACCCCCTACAATGAGCAGTTCTTC
d_gene: .; v_gene: TRBV7-8; abundance: .; j_gene: TRBJ2-7; CDR3aa: CASSLETSLFGASRQYF; CDR3nt: TGTGCCAGCAGCTTAGAGACGAGCCTGTTTGGGGCGTCGAGGCAGTACTTC
d_gene: TRBD1; v_gene: TRBV11-2; abundance: .; j_gene: TRBJ1-2; CDR3aa: CASSGGGTGLNYGYTF; CDR3nt: TGTGCCAGCAGCGGGGGAGGGACAGGGCTCAACTATGGCTACACCTTC
d_gene: .; v_gene: TRBV27; abundance: few; j_gene: TRBJ1-1; CDR3aa: CASSAGAHGEAFF; CDR3nt: TGTGCCAGCAGTGCGGGGGCTCATGGTGAAGCTTTCTTT
d_gene: .; v_gene: TRBV29-1; abundance: .; j_gene: TRBJ1-1; CDR3aa: CSVRLRENTEAFF; CDR3nt: TGCAGCGTTCGCCTCAGGGAGAACACTGAAGCTTTCTTT
d_gene: .; v_gene: TRBV21-1; abundance: .; j_gene: TRBJ1-2; CDR3aa: CASSKDPGIGYGYTF; CDR3nt: TGTGCCAGCAGCAAAGATCCAGGGATTGGCTATGGCTACACCTTC
d_gene: .; v_gene: TRBV7-8; abundance: .; j_gene: TRBJ2-1; CDR3aa: CASSPQSRQVLSYNEQFF; CDR3nt: TGTGCCAGCAGCCCCCAATCCCGACAAGTCCTTTCCTACAATGAGCAGTTCTTC
d_gene: TRBD2; v_gene: TRBV9; abundance: few; j_gene: TRBJ2-1; CDR3aa: CASSPRDYPRYNEQFF; CDR3nt: TGTGCCAGCAGCCCACGGGACTACCCGAGATACAATGAGCAGTTCTTC
d_gene: .; v_gene: TRBV19; abundance: .; j_gene: TRBJ1-5; CDR3aa: CASRGSGVPNQPQHF; CDR3nt: TGTGCCAGTAGAGGGTCAGGGGTCCCGAATCAGCCCCAGCATTTT
d_gene: .; v_gene: TRBV10-1; abundance: .; j_gene: TRBJ1-3; CDR3aa: CASSETAGNTIYF; CDR3nt: TGCGCCAGCAGTGAAACAGCTGGAAACACCATATATTTT
d_gene: TRBD2; v_gene: TRBV24-1; abundance: .; j_gene: TRBJ2-1; CDR3aa: CATSARLAGYNEQFF; CDR3nt: TGTGCCACCAGTGCAAGACTAGCGGGCTACAATGAGCAGTTCTTC
d_gene: TRBD1; v_gene: TRBV6-4; abundance: .; j_gene: TRBJ1-5; CDR3aa: CASSDSGQGRNQPQHF; CDR3nt: TGTGCCAGCAGTGACTCGGGACAGGGTAGGAATCAGCCCCAGCATTTT
d_gene: .; v_gene: TRBV7-9; abundance: .; j_gene: TRBJ1-3; CDR3aa: CASSPPQNTIYF; CDR3nt: TGTGCCAGCAGCCCCCCCCAGAACACCATATATTTT
d_gene: .; v_gene: TRBV5-4; abundance: .; j_gene: TRBJ2-3; CDR3aa: CASRSGNTDTQYF; CDR3nt: TGTGCCAGCAGAAGCGGAAACACAGATACGCAGTATTTT
d_gene: .; v_gene: TRBV28; abundance: .; j_gene: TRBJ1-1; CDR3aa: CASTRTDYTEAFF; CDR3nt: TGTGCCAGCACTCGGACGGACTACACTGAAGCTTTCTTT
d_gene: TRBD1; v_gene: TRBV10-3; abundance: .; j_gene: TRBJ1-4; CDR3aa: CAISRTGSNEKLFF; CDR3nt: TGTGCCATCAGCCGGACAGGATCTAATGAAAAACTGTTTTTT
d_gene: TRBD1; v_gene: TRBV25-1; abundance: .; j_gene: TRBJ1-1; CDR3aa: CASSRTGTSEAFF; CDR3nt: TGTGCCAGCAGTCGGACAGGTACCTCTGAAGCTTTCTTT
d_gene: TRBD1; v_gene: TRBV2; abundance: once; j_gene: TRBJ2-1; CDR3aa: CASRTGSNEQFF; CDR3nt: TGTGCCAGCAGGACAGGGTCTAATGAGCAGTTCTTC
d_gene: TRBD2; v_gene: TRBV27; abundance: .; j_gene: TRBJ2-7; CDR3aa: CASSLSSGTITYEQYF; CDR3nt: TGTGCCAGCAGTTTATCGTCCGGGACTATCACCTACGAGCAGTACTTC
d_gene: TRBD1; v_gene: TRBV5-1; abundance: .; j_gene: TRBJ1-1; CDR3aa: CASSFDRVNTEAFF; CDR3nt: TGCGCCAGCAGCTTCGACAGGGTGAACACTGAAGCTTTCTTT
d_gene: TRBD1; v_gene: TRBV19; abundance: .; j_gene: TRBJ2-5; CDR3aa: CASSTGTGQETQYF; CDR3nt: TGTGCCAGTAGTACCGGGACAGGCCAAGAGACCCAGTACTTC
d_gene: .; v_gene: TRBV5-1; abundance: .; j_gene: TRBJ1-4; CDR3aa: CASSLESRGEKLFF; CDR3nt: TGCGCCAGCAGCTTGGAGAGCAGGGGCGAAAAACTGTTTTTT
d_gene: TRBD2; v_gene: TRBV29-1; abundance: few; j_gene: TRBJ2-7; CDR3aa: CSVEFAGTSGEQYF; CDR3nt: TGCAGCGTTGAGTTCGCCGGGACTAGCGGTGAGCAGTACTTC
d_gene: .; v_gene: TRBV3-1/TRBV3-2; abundance: .; j_gene: TRBJ2-3; CDR3aa: CASSQPGTPRDTQYF; CDR3nt: TGTGCCAGCAGCCAACCCGGGACTCCTCGGGATACGCAGTATTTT
d_gene: .; v_gene: TRBV7-2; abundance: .; j_gene: TRBJ1-2; CDR3aa: CASSLGGFNYGYTF; CDR3nt: TGTGCCAGCAGCTTAGGAGGTTTTAACTATGGCTACACCTTC
d_gene: TRBD1; v_gene: TRBV5-4; abundance: .; j_gene: TRBJ1-6; CDR3aa: CASSPDRGRVIGDSPLHF; CDR3nt: TGTGCCAGCAGCCCAGACAGGGGACGGGTTATTGGAGATTCACCCCTCCACTTT
d_gene: TRBD2; v_gene: TRBV11-3; abundance: .; j_gene: TRBJ2-1; CDR3aa: CASSLELAGSSYNEQFF; CDR3nt: TGTGCCAGCAGCTTAGAGTTAGCGGGTTCTTCCTACAATGAGCAGTTCTTC
d_gene: TRBD2; v_gene: TRBV7-9; abundance: .; j_gene: TRBJ2-5; CDR3aa: CASSSPGLDGWAQYF; CDR3nt: TGTGCCAGCAGCTCACCGGGACTAGACGGATGGGCCCAGTACTTC
d_gene: TRBD2; v_gene: TRBV7-6; abundance: .; j_gene: TRBJ2-1; CDR3aa: CASSLVAGVNNEQFF; CDR3nt: TGTGCCAGCAGCTTAGTCGCGGGAGTGAACAATGAGCAGTTCTTC
d_gene: .; v_gene: TRBV24-1; abundance: .; j_gene: TRBJ2-1; CDR3aa: CATDSPLEEQFF; CDR3nt: TGTGCCACCGACTCCCCATTGGAGGAGCAGTTCTTC
d_gene: .; v_gene: TRBV7-9; abundance: .; j_gene: TRBJ2-7; CDR3aa: CASSSPGAYEQYF; CDR3nt: TGTGCCAGCAGCTCCCCGGGGGCCTACGAGCAGTACTTC
d_gene: .; v_gene: TRBV27; abundance: .; j_gene: TRBJ2-2; CDR3aa: CASSLSGGGRVTGELFF; CDR3nt: TGTGCCAGCAGTTTATCGGGCGGGGGCCGAGTCACCGGGGAGCTGTTTTTT
d_gene: .; v_gene: TRBV6-5; abundance: .; j_gene: TRBJ1-3; CDR3aa: CASSSNRRSSGNTIYF; CDR3nt: TGTGCCAGCAGTTCTAACAGGAGATCCTCTGGAAACACCATATATTTT
d_gene: .; v_gene: TRBV27; abundance: .; j_gene: TRBJ1-1; CDR3aa: CASSLIRGANTEAFF; CDR3nt: TGTGCCAGCAGCCTTATTCGGGGGGCTAACACTGAAGCTTTCTTT
d_gene: .; v_gene: TRBV24-1; abundance: .; j_gene: TRBJ1-1; CDR3aa: CATRQTGIQNTEAFF; CDR3nt: TGTGCCACCAGACAAACAGGTATCCAGAACACTGAAGCTTTCTTT
d_gene: .; v_gene: TRBV19; abundance: .; j_gene: TRBJ1-1; CDR3aa: CASSIGTPRGAFF; CDR3nt: TGTGCCAGTAGTATAGGGACGCCTAGGGGAGCTTTCTTT
d_gene: TRBD2; v_gene: TRBV4-2; abundance: .; j_gene: TRBJ2-7; CDR3aa: CASSQELAGGLYEQYF; CDR3nt: TGTGCCAGCAGCCAAGAGCTAGCGGGAGGGCTATACGAGCAGTACTTC
d_gene: .; v_gene: TRBV19; abundance: .; j_gene: TRBJ2-3; CDR3aa: CASSIYGAVGTQYF; CDR3nt: TGTGCCAGTAGTATATACGGAGCCGTTGGTACGCAGTATTTT
d_gene: .; v_gene: TRBV6-5; abundance: .; j_gene: TRBJ1-5; CDR3aa: CASSSLRGGWGQPQHF; CDR3nt: TGTGCCAGCAGTTCGCTCCGTGGGGGGTGGGGGCAGCCCCAGCATTTT
d_gene: .; v_gene: TRBV13; abundance: .; j_gene: TRBJ1-3; CDR3aa: CASGFGGRSGNTIYF; CDR3nt: TGTGCCAGCGGATTCGGGGGGCGATCTGGAAACACCATATATTTT
d_gene: .; v_gene: TRBV3-1/TRBV3-2; abundance: few; j_gene: TRBJ2-7; CDR3aa: CASSPSRTDPYEQYF; CDR3nt: TGTGCCAGCAGCCCCAGTCGTACCGATCCCTACGAGCAGTACTTC
d_gene: .; v_gene: TRBV18; abundance: .; j_gene: TRBJ2-7; CDR3aa: CASSPRQVDEQYF; CDR3nt: TGTGCCAGCTCACCGCGACAAGTCGACGAGCAGTACTTC
d_gene: TRBD2; v_gene: TRBV10-1; abundance: .; j_gene: TRBJ2-7; CDR3aa: CASSTGTSLPYEQYF; CDR3nt: TGCGCCAGCAGTACCGGGACTAGTTTACCCTACGAGCAGTACTTC
d_gene: TRBD2; v_gene: TRBV7-3; abundance: .; j_gene: TRBJ2-6; CDR3aa: CASSLHPAGTTGANVLTF; CDR3nt: TGTGCCAGCAGCTTACATCCAGCGGGAACTACTGGGGCCAACGTCCTGACTTTC
d_gene: .; v_gene: TRBV7-9; abundance: .; j_gene: TRBJ1-1; CDR3aa: CASSAPQGMGTEAFF; CDR3nt: TGTGCCAGCAGCGCACCACAGGGTATGGGCACTGAAGCTTTCTTT
d_gene: TRBD1; v_gene: TRBV29-1; abundance: .; j_gene: TRBJ1-2; CDR3aa: CSVEPWTDRASYGYTF; CDR3nt: TGCAGCGTTGAACCATGGACTGACAGGGCCTCTTATGGCTACACCTTC
d_gene: .; v_gene: TRBV7-3; abundance: .; j_gene: TRBJ1-1; CDR3aa: CASRPQGDGAEAFF; CDR3nt: TGTGCCAGCAGGCCTCAGGGCGATGGCGCTGAAGCTTTCTTT
d_gene: TRBD2; v_gene: TRBV10-2; abundance: .; j_gene: TRBJ2-5; CDR3aa: CASSWTSGTETQYF; CDR3nt: TGCGCCAGCAGCTGGACTAGCGGGACTGAGACCCAGTACTTC
d_gene: .; v_gene: TRBV2; abundance: once; j_gene: TRBJ2-3; CDR3aa: CASSLTGYTDTQYF; CDR3nt: TGTGCCAGCAGCCTGACTGGATACACAGATACGCAGTATTTT